The 30 T cell receptor beta chains below come from one sample, sequenced in a study of T cell repertoires in cytomegalovirus infection. A single record per CDR3 protein comes from TCRdb applying MiXCR to the reads. Here the sample spans a few hundred thousand distinct CDR3 sequences, about 15% being singletons. Sequenced input: CD8+ T cells from PBMCs. These receptors originate from a human donor in good health (CMV status not recorded). Some clones in this sample may be carry-over from other donors' samples.

The sample holds a few counts of this clonotype. The gene calls are TRBV11-2 and TRBJ1-1, with D perhaps matching TRBD1 (6 bases). The CDR3 length is 13 residues. V was trimmed by 3 bases and J by 7 bases, leaving 12 bases between them. Germline V CDR1 and CDR2: SGHAT, FQNNGV. The CDR3, as DNA: TGTGCCAGCAGCTTTTCAGGGGCTAATGAAGCTTTCTTT. Its protein is CASSFSGANEAFF.

This clonotype was counted between two and nine times. This chain connects TRBV13 to TRBJ2-7; D might be TRBD1 (6 bases). This CDR3 has 13 amino acids. V lost 5 bases and J lost 3, with 11 bases in between. The germline V gene encodes CDR1 PRHDT and CDR2 FYEKMQ (reference sequence). The CDR3 DNA follows: TGTGCCAGCAGCCGGGGACAAGACTACGAGCAGTACTTC. It specifies CASSRGQDYEQYF.

This clonotype was counted a few times. The CDR3 is CASKRLGTGHNQPQHF. CDR3 sequence (DNA): TGTGCCAGCAAGCGGCTTGGGACAGGGCACAATCAGCCCCAGCATTTT. The V and J genes are TRBV28 and TRBJ1-5; TRBD1 matches at 9 bases. Germline CDR1 and CDR2: MDHEN and SYDVKM. V lost 7 bases and J lost 3; bases outside the gene matches: 10. The CDR3 length is 16 residues.

This clonotype showed up many times. This chain connects TRBV7-2 to TRBJ2-3, with 8 bases matching TRBD2. After removal of 4 bases from V and 4 bases from J, the junction contained 13 bases not matched to a gene. This CDR3 is 17 amino acids long. Germline V gives CDR1 SGHTA, CDR2 FQGNSA. The CDR3 is CASSSRDGRGGPDTQYF. The CDR3 DNA follows: TGTGCCAGCAGCTCACGGGATGGCCGGGGGGGTCCAGATACGCAGTATTTT.

The chain is built from TRBV2 and TRBJ2-1, with 7 bases fitting TRBD2. V gave up 5 bases and J gave up 5 bases; unmatched junction bases: 15. The CDR3 length is 17 residues. Germline lookup yields CDR1 SNHLY and CDR2 FYNNEI. CDR3 protein: CASSMPLGSGGNNEQFF. As DNA, the CDR3 is TGTGCCAGCAGTATGCCCCTGGGGTCGGGGGGTAACAATGAGCAGTTCTTC.

The chain combines TRBV2 with TRBJ2-3, with 14 bases that match TRBD2. This CDR3 contains 17 residues. Germline V gene data show CDR1 as SNHLY and CDR2 as FYNNEI. V shed 0 bases, J shed 1 base, and the junction held 0 bases outside the gene matches. Here the CDR3 reads CASSEAGLAGGTDTQYF. The CDR3 DNA is TGTGCCAGCAGTGAAGCGGGACTAGCGGGGGGCACAGATACGCAGTATTTT. The complete variable domain, with remaining parts taken from reference TRBV2 and TRBJ2-3, reads EPEVTQTPSHQVTQMGQEVILRCVPISNHLYFYWYRQILGQKVEFLVSFYNNEISEKSEIFDDQFSVERPDGSNFTLKIRSTKLEDSAMYFCASSEAGLAGGTDTQYFGPGTRLTVL.

This clonotype appeared many times. This chain links TRBV14 with TRBJ1-5; TRBD1 is a possible D gene (6 bases). The CDR3 runs to 14 residues. V was cut by 2 bases and J by 7 bases, with 12 bases left in between. The germline V gene encodes CDR1 SGHDN and CDR2 FVKESK. For the CDR3, the DNA is TGTGCCAGCAGCCAACTTTCAGACAGGCAGCCCCAGCATTTT. It encodes CASSQLSDRQPQHF.

V usage is TRBV28 and J usage is TRBJ2-1; the match to TRBD2 covers 11 bases. V gave up 6 bases and J gave up 4 bases; unmatched junction bases: 11. The germline V gene encodes CDR1 MDHEN and CDR2 SYDVKM. CDR3 length: 17 residues. In DNA form, the CDR3 reads TGTGCCAGCAGCCTAGCGGGGGGCCTTATTTTTTACAATGAGCAGTTCTTC. Translating it yields CASSLAGGLIFYNEQFF.

The rearrangement joins TRBV25-1 to TRBJ1-1, with 8 bases fitting TRBD1. Per germline, CDR1 MGHDK and CDR2 SYGVNS. This CDR3 has 14 amino acids. J lost 3 bases, V lost 2 bases, and 2 bases had no gene match. DNA for the CDR3: TGTGCCAGCAGTGAAGGACAGGGCGACACTGAAGCTTTCTTT. Encoded protein: CASSEGQGDTEAFF. Full variable domain (outside the CDR3, taken from reference TRBV25-1 and TRBJ1-1): EADIYQTPRYLVIGTGKKITLECSQTMGHDKMYWYQQDPGMELHLIHYSYGVNSTEKGDLSSESTVSRIRTEHFPLTLESARPSHTSQYLCASSEGQGDTEAFFGQGTRLTVV.

The J gene is TRBJ1-4, the V gene TRBV2; no definite D call. The CDR3 runs to 14 residues. V lost 7 bases, J lost 7 bases, and 16 bases lay in between. The germline CDR1 and CDR2 sequences are SNHLY and FYNNEI. The CDR3 region is CASNSGILAEKLFF. The CDR3 DNA follows: TGTGCCAGCAATTCCGGGATACTGGCTGAAAAACTGTTTTTT.

The chain joins TRBV12-3 or TRBV12-4 to TRBJ2-5; 7 nucleotides line up with TRBD1. The CDR3 is made up of 14 amino acids. Losses at the gene ends were 5 bases for V and 5 bases for J; bases not matched to a gene: 8. The CDR3 sequence is CASSPGQIWETQYF. The CDR3 nucleotides read TGTGCCAGCAGTCCGGGACAGATCTGGGAGACCCAGTACTTC.

This chain uses TRBV5-1 with TRBJ1-5, with 10 bases lining up with TRBD1. The CDR3 sequence is 14 residues long. Germline V gene data show CDR1 as SGHRS and CDR2 as YFSETQ. The V gene end was trimmed by 0 bases and the J gene end by 6 bases; junction bases not matched to a gene: 0. The DNA of the CDR3 is TGCGCCAGCAGCTTGGGGACAGGGGGTCAGCCCCAGCATTTT. It encodes CASSLGTGGQPQHF.

This clonotype was seen more than once but under ten times. The chain combines TRBV6-5 with TRBJ2-1; D call uncertain. Germline CDR1 is MNHEY and CDR2 is SVGAGI. This CDR3 region has 15 residues. V lost 1 base and J lost 5, with 12 bases in between. The CDR3 DNA sequence: TGTGCCAGCAGTTACTTCAAGGGCCGTAACAATGAGCAGTTCTTC. It specifies CASSYFKGRNNEQFF.

Only a few counts were recorded for this clonotype. The chain is built from TRBV5-5 and TRBJ1-4, with D uncertain. Trimming removed 3 bases from V and 8 bases from J, with 14 bases in between. The CDR3 has 14 amino acids. Germline assignment: CDR1 SGHKS and CDR2 YYEKEE (reference sequence). Written as DNA, the CDR3 is TGTGCCAGCAGCTCATCCATGGACCCCGAAAAACTGTTTTTT. It is translated as CASSSSMDPEKLFF.

V gene TRBV6-5 combines with J gene TRBJ2-5; 9 bases fit TRBD2. The CDR3 is 15 residues long. Germline CDR1 reads MNHEY; CDR2 reads SVGAGI. V lost 3 bases, J lost 2 bases, and 4 bases stayed unmatched. The CDR3 DNA sequence: TGTGCCAGCAGTTATGAGCGGGGGGCTCAAGAGACCCAGTACTTC. Amino acid sequence: CASSYERGAQETQYF.

This clonotype was observed a few times. The chain has TRBV19 and TRBJ1-2; D unresolved. Germline V gene lookup returns CDR1 LNHDA and CDR2 SQIVND (reference sequence). V shed 3 bases and J shed 0 bases, with 11 bases lying between them. This CDR3 comprises 15 residues. The CDR3 region is CASSMAITPNYGYTF. The CDR3 DNA follows: TGTGCCAGTAGTATGGCGATCACGCCTAACTATGGCTACACCTTC. Based on the CDR3 plus reference TRBV19 and TRBJ1-2, the full variable domain is DGGITQSPKYLFRKEGQNVTLSCEQNLNHDAMYWYRQDPGQGLRLIYYSQIVNDFQKGDIAEGYSVSREKKESFPLTVTSAQKNPTAFYLCASSMAITPNYGYTFGSGTRLTVV.

This clonotype was recorded many times. The genes are TRBV7-8 and TRBJ1-5, with TRBD1 matching 7 bases. Germline assignment: CDR1 SGHVS and CDR2 FQNEAQ. The CDR3 extends over 13 amino acids. Losses at the gene ends were 0 bases for V and 8 bases for J; bases not matched to a gene: 1. The CDR3 region is CASSLATGKPQHF. As DNA, the CDR3 is TGTGCCAGCAGCTTAGCGACAGGGAAGCCCCAGCATTTT. Full variable domain (remainder filled in from reference TRBV7-8 and TRBJ1-5): GAGVSQSPRYKVAKRGQDVALRCDPISGHVSLFWYQQALGQGPEFLTYFQNEAQLDKSGLPSDRFFAERPEGSVSTLKIQRTQQEDSAVYLCASSLATGKPQHFGDGTRLSIL.

The V call is TRBV5-5, the J call TRBJ2-3, with 8 bases that match TRBD2. The length of the CDR3 is 15 residues. Germline CDR1 SGHKS, CDR2 YYEKEE (reference sequence). The V gene end was trimmed by 1 base and the J gene end by 5 bases; junction bases not matched to a gene: 6. CDR3 region: CASSLPGLGGDTQYF. CDR3 bases: TGTGCCAGCAGCTTGCCGGGACTAGGGGGAGATACGCAGTATTTT. The full variable domain, with the rest looked up from reference TRBV5-5 and TRBJ2-3, is DAGVTQSPTHLIKTRGQQVTLRCSPISGHKSVSWYQQVLGQGPQFIFQYYEKEERGRGNFPDRFSARQFPNYSSELNVNALLLGDSALYLCASSLPGLGGDTQYFGPGTRLTVL.

The J gene is TRBJ2-7, the V gene TRBV28, with D possibly matching TRBD2 (8 bases). CDR3 length: 17 residues. Germline assignment: CDR1 MDHEN and CDR2 SYDVKM. V dropped 6 bases and J dropped 0 bases, with 21 bases sitting between them. CDR3 region: CASRSREGTVSSYEQYF. CDR3 sequence (DNA): TGTGCCAGCAGGTCCCGGGAGGGGACAGTTAGCTCCTACGAGCAGTACTTC.

This chain joins TRBV7-9 and TRBJ1-2; perhaps TRBD1 as D (5 bases). The germline V and J ends were trimmed by 6 bases and 4 bases, with 15 bases remaining between them. Germline CDR1 SEHNR, CDR2 FQNEAQ (reference sequence). CDR3 length: 14 amino acids. The CDR3 DNA follows: TGTGCCAGCAGTCTAGACGGGGGTAGCTATGGCTACACCTTC. Its protein product is CASSLDGGSYGYTF.

The chain carries TRBV29-1 and TRBJ2-3; D is unresolved. Between the trimmed V and J ends, which lost 3 bases and 8 bases, there was a span of 18 bases. The CDR3 is made up of 14 amino acids. The germline CDR1 and CDR2 sequences are SQVTM and ANQGSEA. CDR3 loop: CSVDDGIAPATQYF. The CDR3 DNA sequence: TGCAGCGTTGACGACGGTATCGCCCCCGCTACGCAGTATTTT.

This chain links TRBV20-1 with TRBJ2-3; D remains unclear. V dropped 4 bases and J dropped 6 bases, with 23 bases sitting between them. The CDR3 totals 16 residues. Germline CDR1 is DFQATT and CDR2 is SNEGSKA (reference sequence). As DNA, the CDR3 is TGCAGTGCTAAGGCGACTGCGGAAACGCCTCCCGATACGCAGTATTTT. Translation: CSAKATAETPPDTQYF.

This clonotype was seen many times. The chain carries TRBV7-8 and TRBJ2-3; 10 bases match TRBD2. With V trimmed by 1 base and J by 0 bases, 16 bases remained unmatched. CDR3 length equals 21 residues. CDR1 and CDR2 from the germline V gene are SGHVS and FQNEAQ. CDR3 sequence: CASSLEPQRGGPEISTDTQYF. CDR3 nucleotide sequence: TGTGCCAGCAGCTTAGAACCCCAGCGGGGGGGACCAGAAATAAGCACAGATACGCAGTATTTT.

The J gene is TRBJ2-7, the V gene TRBV29-1, with 9 bases identical to TRBD2. Germline CDR1 is SQVTM and CDR2 is ANQGSEA. Trimming at V came to 4 bases and at J to 6 bases, leaving 7 bases not matched to a gene. The CDR3 consists of 13 residues. CDR3 amino acids: CSVGGLAGSEQYF. The CDR3 DNA sequence: TGCAGCGTTGGTGGGCTAGCGGGATCCGAGCAGTACTTC.

This chain connects TRBV27 to TRBJ2-1; TRBD2 matches 8 bases. Germline CDR1 MNHEY, CDR2 SMNVEV (reference sequence). V shed 5 bases, J shed 7 bases, and the junction held 7 bases outside the gene matches. The CDR3 runs 14 residues. For the CDR3, the DNA is TGTGCCAGCAGTAGCGGGGGATTCTGGAATGAGCAGTTCTTC. Protein: CASSSGGFWNEQFF.

This chain uses TRBV11-1 with TRBJ2-1, with 11 nucleotides matching TRBD2. V trimming: 3 bases; J trimming: 2 bases; junction bases outside the gene matches: 3. This CDR3 is built from 16 residues. Per germline, CDR1 SGHAT and CDR2 FQDESV (reference sequence). CDR3 nucleotide sequence: TGTGCCAGCAGCTTCCGTAGCGGGGGGGCCTACAATGAGCAGTTCTTC. It codes for CASSFRSGGAYNEQFF.

This clonotype was observed a few times. The chain links TRBV29-1 to TRBJ1-3, with 8 bases lining up with TRBD1. The J segment lost 0 bases and the V segment lost 7 bases, leaving 8 bases of the junction unmatched. Germline values: CDR1 SQVTM, CDR2 ANQGSEA. The CDR3 loop spans 15 amino acids. The CDR3 region has the DNA TGCAGCGCCGATCAAGACAGGGGCTCTGGAAACACCATATATTTT. Protein product: CSADQDRGSGNTIYF.

This clonotype was counted only a few times. V gene TRBV7-9 combines with J gene TRBJ1-2; 7 nucleotides agree with TRBD1. This CDR3 is built from 15 residues. Germline CDR1 SEHNR, CDR2 FQNEAQ (reference sequence). V was clipped by 2 bases and J by 6 bases; unmatched bases: 9. Here the CDR3 DNA reads TGTGCCAGCAGCTTAACTACGGACAGGACGGATGGCTACACCTTC. Encoded protein: CASSLTTDRTDGYTF.

This clonotype was seen a few times. The V and J genes are TRBV4-1 and TRBJ2-1; 8 bases are shared with TRBD2. J was trimmed by 3 bases and V by 0 bases; bases with no gene match: 4. The CDR3 totals 16 residues. Germline lookup yields CDR1 MGHRA and CDR2 YSYEKL. CDR3 loop: CASSQERAGDYNEQFF. The CDR3 nucleotides read TGCGCCAGCAGCCAAGAGAGAGCGGGGGACTACAATGAGCAGTTCTTC.

This clonotype was recorded at least ten times. The chain links TRBV5-6 to TRBJ1-1; TRBD1 is a possible D gene (6 bases). CDR1 is SGHDT and CDR2 is YYEEEE in the germline V gene. V was cut by 5 bases and J by 4 bases, with 33 bases left in between. The CDR3 runs 20 residues. The CDR3 DNA reads TGTGCCAGCAGAAGTTTTGGAGGGGGGGGCGATGATGGTCGGGGCACTGAAGCTTTCTTT. As protein: CASRSFGGGGDDGRGTEAFF.